The next 16 T cell receptor beta chains were all read from a single sample in a study of cytomegalovirus exposure and HLA in healthy donors (dated by TCRdb to the late 2010s). Receptors were amplified or captured by the immunoSEQ multiplex PCR assay. A mixture of 60 forward primers for TCR Vbeta segments and 13 reverse primers for TCR Jbeta segments was used in the multiplex PCR. TCRdb limited this immuneACCESS table to in-frame rearrangements with V and J called. A share of clones is missing; checked studies link under half to unresolved V genes, and the rest is unexplained. Within this sample are under 200,000 clones, with 75% to 90% of them counted one time only. About 4.3% of the sample is held by the ten biggest clonotypes. Sequences were obtained from PBMCs. These receptors originate from a man aged 25-45 years in good health and CMV-seronegative.

The rearrangement links TRBV9 to TRBJ1-2; no clear D gene. V shed 2 bases and J shed 8 bases, with 13 bases lying between them. Germline V CDR1 and CDR2: SGDLS, YYNGEE. The CDR3 length is 13 residues. The CDR3 spells CASSVSGSGGYTF. CDR3 in DNA: TGTGCCAGCAGCGTCTCGGGGTCGGGCGGCTACACCTTC.

The chain couples TRBV28 to TRBJ1-1, with TRBD1 as a possible D gene (5 bases). The V end was cut by 8 bases, the J end by 5 bases, with 18 bases between. The CDR3 spans 14 residues. CDR1 MDHEN and CDR2 SYDVKM come from the germline V gene. The CDR3 nucleotides are TGTGCCAGCCACGAGTTGGGGGGTTATACTGAAGCTTTCTTT. Translated, it gives CASHELGGYTEAFF.

The chain carries TRBV28 and TRBJ2-1; D is perhaps TRBD2 (7 bases). This CDR3 region has 13 residues. Germline loops: CDR1 MDHEN, CDR2 SYDVKM. With 2 bases removed from V and 8 bases from J, the gap between germline ends came to 10 bases. The DNA for the CDR3 is TGTGCCAGCAGTTTAGGGGGGGCGGATGAGCAGTTCTTC. Its protein product is CASSLGGADEQFF.

The V gene is TRBV5-6, the J gene TRBJ1-4; unclear D gene. The CDR3 is made up of 13 amino acids. V lost 2 bases and J 9 bases, leaving 11 bases between the germline ends. CDR1 SGHDT and CDR2 YYEEEE come from the germline V gene. The CDR3 DNA sequence: TGTGCCAGCAGCTTCGGGTCTGCCCAAAAACTGTTTTTT. It encodes CASSFGSAQKLFF. Full variable domain (rest looked up from reference TRBV5-6 and TRBJ1-4): DAGVTQSPTHLIKTRGQQVTLRCSPKSGHDTVSWYQQALGQGPQFIFQYYEEEERQRGNFPDRFSGHQFPNYSSELNVNALLLGDSALYLCASSFGSAQKLFFGSGTQLSVL.

The V gene is TRBV30, the J gene TRBJ1-2; D is unresolved. V lost 4 bases and J 5 bases, leaving 26 bases between the germline ends. CDR3 length: 17 residues. Germline CDR1 is GTSNPN and CDR2 is SVGIG (reference sequence). The DNA of the CDR3 is TGTGCCTGGATACTCGGTTTCGTGGGCGATCTTCCTTATGGCTACACCTTC. It codes for CAWILGFVGDLPYGYTF.

Details on this clone: Its ends do not fully match the called genes, so a read error is possible. The chain has TRBV28 and TRBJ2-4; the D is unclear. CDR3 length: 11 amino acids. CDR1 is MDHEN, CDR2 SYDVKM, per germline. This CDR3 reads CASSLGQDQNF. In DNA form, the CDR3 reads TGTGCCAGCAGTTTGGGCCAGGATCAAAACTTC.

The chain couples TRBV6-1 to TRBJ1-5, with a possible D match to TRBD1 (5 bases). This CDR3 contains 13 residues. CDR1 and CDR2 (germline): MNHNS, SASEGT. V was trimmed by 1 base and J by 7 bases, leaving 8 bases between them. CDR3 residues: CASSEVGAQPQHF. The CDR3 DNA sequence: TGTGCCAGCAGTGAAGTAGGGGCCCAGCCCCAGCATTTT.

This clone is a singleton in its sample. The V call is TRBV29-1, the J call TRBJ1-2, with TRBD1 matching over 10 bases. The CDR3 length is 13 residues. Germline V gives CDR1 SQVTM, CDR2 ANQGSEA. The J segment lost 9 bases and the V segment lost 4 bases, leaving 8 bases of the junction unmatched. CDR3 amino acids: CSVVPTGGSSYTF. The CDR3 bases are TGCAGCGTTGTTCCGACAGGGGGCTCGAGCTACACCTTC.

The rearrangement joins TRBV7-6 to TRBJ2-7, with a possible D match to TRBD2 (6 bases). Trimming took 5 bases from V and 5 from J, leaving 22 bases between them. This CDR3 comprises 16 residues. Germline V gene data show CDR1 as SGHVS and CDR2 as FNYEAQ. The CDR3 is CASSATLSGLIDEQYF. The DNA for the CDR3 is TGTGCCAGCAGCGCCACCTTGAGCGGGCTCATCGACGAGCAGTACTTC.

The genes are TRBV9 and TRBJ2-5, with a possible D match to TRBD1 (6 bases). The CDR3 loop spans 17 amino acids. V lost 4 bases to trimming and J lost 2 bases, with 21 bases between them. CDR1 and CDR2 (germline): SGDLS, YYNGEE. CDR3 loop: CASSPSTGLGVQETQYF. CDR3 nucleotides: TGTGCCAGCAGCCCAAGCACAGGGTTAGGGGTTCAAGAGACCCAGTACTTC.

The gene calls are TRBV7-2 and TRBJ2-7; 8 nucleotides match TRBD1. Germline V gene lookup returns CDR1 SGHTA and CDR2 FQGNSA. Losses at the gene ends were 5 bases for V and 6 bases for J; bases not matched to a gene: 6. The CDR3 has 13 amino acids. This chain's CDR3 is CASSPGQVSEQYF. The CDR3 DNA reads as TGTGCCAGCAGCCCGGGACAGGTCAGCGAGCAGTACTTC.

The chain uses TRBV27 and TRBJ1-6; tentative D call: TRBD1 (6 bases). The CDR3 length is 13 residues. Germline V CDR1 and CDR2: MNHEY, SMNVEV (reference sequence). V gave up 7 bases and J gave up 6 bases, with 10 bases separating them. The CDR3 region has the DNA TGTGCCAGCATGGGGGCGACTAATTCACCCCTCCACTTT. Amino acid sequence: CASMGATNSPLHF.

This clone appeared a single time. The genes are TRBV28 and TRBJ1-5; D gene ambiguous. Per germline, CDR1 MDHEN and CDR2 SYDVKM. The length of the CDR3 is 13 residues. The V gene lost 2 bases and the J gene lost 7 bases, with 9 bases spanning the gap. CDR3 coding DNA: TGTGCCAGCAGTTTAATTCCGGTCCAGCCCCAGCATTTT. This codes for CASSLIPVQPQHF.

V gene TRBV7-9 combines with J gene TRBJ1-4; no reliable D call. CDR3 length: 15 amino acids. CDR1 and CDR2 from the germline V gene are SEHNR and FQNEAQ (reference sequence). Trimming removed 3 bases from V and 6 bases from J, with 14 bases in between. The CDR3 loop reads CASSLPPVMDEKLFF. In DNA, the CDR3 is TGTGCCAGCAGCTTGCCACCGGTAATGGATGAAAAACTGTTTTTT.

The chain couples TRBV6-6 to TRBJ2-2, with D tentatively TRBD2 (5 bases). The CDR3 extends over 11 amino acids. The V and J ends lost 10 bases and 5 bases respectively, with 8 bases between them. Germline lookup yields CDR1 MNHNY and CDR2 SVGAGI (reference sequence). CDR3 sequence: CATRGTGELFF. In DNA form, the CDR3 reads TGTGCCACTCGGGGAACCGGGGAGCTGTTTTTT.

The chain is built from TRBV10-3 and TRBJ1-2, with 7 bases identical to TRBD1. The V gene's germline CDR1 is ENHRY and CDR2 SYGVKD. The V segment lost 4 bases and the J segment 4 bases; nucleotides outside the gene matches: 12. CDR3 length: 16 amino acids. CDR3 DNA: TGTGCCATCAGTGGGGACCCGACAGGGTCCCTCTATGGCTACACCTTC. Encoded protein: CAISGDPTGSLYGYTF.